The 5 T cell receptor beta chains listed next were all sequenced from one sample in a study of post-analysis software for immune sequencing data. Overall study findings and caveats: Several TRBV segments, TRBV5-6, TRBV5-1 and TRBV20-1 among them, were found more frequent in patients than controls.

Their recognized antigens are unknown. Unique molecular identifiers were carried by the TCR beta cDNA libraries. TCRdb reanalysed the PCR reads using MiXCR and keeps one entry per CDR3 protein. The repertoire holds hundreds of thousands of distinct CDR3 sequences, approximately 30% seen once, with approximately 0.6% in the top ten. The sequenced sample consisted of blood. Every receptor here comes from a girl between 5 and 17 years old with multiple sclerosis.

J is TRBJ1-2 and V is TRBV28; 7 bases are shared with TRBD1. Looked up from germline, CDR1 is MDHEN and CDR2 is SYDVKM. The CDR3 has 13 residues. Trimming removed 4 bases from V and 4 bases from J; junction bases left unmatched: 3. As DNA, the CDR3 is TGTGCCAGCAGTTCCGGACAGGCCTATGGCTACACCTTC. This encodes CASSSGQAYGYTF.

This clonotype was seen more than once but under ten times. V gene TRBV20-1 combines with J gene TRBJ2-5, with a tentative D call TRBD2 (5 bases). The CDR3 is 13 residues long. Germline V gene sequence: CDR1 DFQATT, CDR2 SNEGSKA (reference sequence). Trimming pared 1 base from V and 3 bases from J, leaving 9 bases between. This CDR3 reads CSARVTGKETQYF. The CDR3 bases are TGCAGTGCTAGAGTAACGGGGAAAGAGACCCAGTACTTC.

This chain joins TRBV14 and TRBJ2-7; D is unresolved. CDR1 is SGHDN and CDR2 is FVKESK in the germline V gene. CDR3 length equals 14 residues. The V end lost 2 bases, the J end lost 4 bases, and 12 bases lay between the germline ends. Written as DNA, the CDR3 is TGTGCCAGCAGCCAACCGGGCAGACGGTACGAGCAGTACTTC. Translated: CASSQPGRRYEQYF.

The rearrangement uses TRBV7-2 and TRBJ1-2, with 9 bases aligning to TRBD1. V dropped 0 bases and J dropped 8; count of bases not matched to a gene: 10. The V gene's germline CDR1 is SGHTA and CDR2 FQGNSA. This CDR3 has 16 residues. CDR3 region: CASSLAGTGNGGGYTF. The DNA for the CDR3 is TGTGCCAGCAGCTTAGCGGGGACAGGGAATGGTGGGGGCTACACCTTC.

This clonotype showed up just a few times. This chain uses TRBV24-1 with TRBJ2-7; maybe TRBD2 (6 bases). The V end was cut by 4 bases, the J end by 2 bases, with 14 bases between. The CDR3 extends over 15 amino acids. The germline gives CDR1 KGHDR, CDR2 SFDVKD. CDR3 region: CATSDGGMTPYEQYF. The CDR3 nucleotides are TGTGCCACCAGTGACGGCGGGATGACTCCCTACGAGCAGTACTTC.